Given below is one T cell receptor beta chain in context. This entry belongs to a study of blood T cell repertoires in COVID-19. Study details: The United States, Italy and Spain supplied acute and convalescent COVID-19 samples. Sources were T cells, B-cell-depleted T cells, or PBMCs; the material itself was cDNA or gDNA.

Original handling: Nucleated cell counts were estimated from reference gene primer amplification. Profiled with immunoSEQ multiplex PCR; TCRdb holds only in-frame clones, not every one. V, J and clone size were drawn from that table, and D and trimming were deduced from the DNA. The sample records 390,000 or so clones, 87% being singletons. Germline loops: CDR1 SEHNR, CDR2 FQNEAQ (reference sequence). Trimming pared 1 base from V and 1 base from J, leaving 13 bases between. This CDR3 region has 16 residues. This TCR derives from a woman aged 45 to 65 who had recovered from COVID-19. The sequencing sample was made of PBMCs or T cells enriched from blood (not recorded which). This chain connects TRBV7-9 to TRBJ1-1, with no clear D. CDR3 in DNA: TGTGCCAGCAGCTTAGTGGTGGGAGGGCAGAACACTGAAGCTTTCTTT. It is translated as CASSLVVGGQNTEAFF.